These 32 T cell receptor beta chains originate from one sample sequenced in a study of patients and donors after allogeneic stem cell transplantation. TCRdb re-analysed the RT-PCR reads in MiXCR, keeping a single row per CDR3 protein. This table holds fewer than 500,000 distinct CDR3 sequences, 16% found once. Sequenced: blood, either unsorted or a sorted T cell fraction (not recorded which). The receptors stem from a human donor who was either an allogeneic HSCT recipient or a stem cell or donor lymphocyte infusion donor (not recorded which). It is not recorded whose cells these are; they may come from a transplant donor.

This chain connects TRBV5-1 to TRBJ1-3; 8 bases are shared with TRBD1. Germline values: CDR1 SGHRS, CDR2 YFSETQ. This CDR3 has 15 amino acids. V trimming: 4 bases; J trimming: 4 bases; junction bases outside the gene matches: 7. Here the CDR3 reads CASSMGQEAGNTIYF. The CDR3 bases are TGCGCCAGCAGCATGGGACAGGAGGCCGGAAACACCATATATTTT.

The chain links TRBV20-1 to TRBJ2-1; 7 bases map to TRBD1. The CDR3 has 13 residues. The germline CDR1 and CDR2 sequences are DFQATT and SNEGSKA (reference sequence). Trimming at V came to 6 bases and at J to 3 bases, leaving 5 bases not matched to a gene. CDR3 residues: CSAPTGNYNEQFF. CDR3 DNA sequence: TGCAGTGCCCCGACAGGGAACTACAATGAGCAGTTCTTC.

This clonotype was counted a few times. The rearrangement links TRBV20-1 to TRBJ1-5; D possibly corresponds to TRBD1 (5 bases). Germline V gene lookup returns CDR1 DFQATT and CDR2 SNEGSKA (reference sequence). V was trimmed by 1 base and J by 7 bases, leaving 17 bases between them. This CDR3 contains 15 residues. CDR3 sequence reads: CSARVSQGILQPQHF. The CDR3 DNA sequence: TGCAGTGCTAGAGTAAGTCAGGGCATCCTCCAGCCCCAGCATTTT.

This clonotype was seen a handful of times. V and J are TRBV6-1 and TRBJ2-7, with TRBD1 matching 7 bases. The germline V gene has CDR1 MNHNS and CDR2 SASEGT. The CDR3 covers 15 residues. J lost 3 bases, V lost 4 bases, and 9 bases had no gene match. CDR3 protein: CASSAEGQAIYEQYF. As DNA, the CDR3 is TGTGCCAGCAGTGCTGAAGGACAGGCGATCTACGAGCAGTACTTC.

Notes on this clonotype: Given the absence of the conserved phenylalanine or tryptophan at the CDR3 end, a read error is likely. The DNA is omitted, as the CDR3 cannot be located on it reliably, and the CDR3 follows TCRdb's listing. V gene TRBV4-3 combines with J gene TRBJ2-1; TRBD2 is the table's D call and was not checked against the DNA. Inclusive of both ends, the CDR3 amounts to 12 amino acids. Germline CDR1 and CDR2: LGHNA and YSLEER. CDR3 residues: CASSQVFSGGAI.

In this sample, this clonotype turned up a few times. The genes are TRBV29-1 and TRBJ1-2; tentatively, D is TRBD1 (6 bases). The CDR3 sequence is 14 residues long. The V and J ends lost 2 bases and 4 bases respectively, with 14 bases between them. CDR1 is SQVTM, CDR2 ANQGSEA, per germline. CDR3 amino acids: CSVESGRGIYGYTF. Here the CDR3 DNA reads TGCAGCGTTGAATCAGGGAGGGGGATCTATGGCTACACCTTC. The full variable domain, with the rest looked up from reference TRBV29-1 and TRBJ1-2, is SAVISQKPSRDICQRGTSLTIQCQVDSQVTMMFWYRQQPGQSLTLIATANQGSEATYESGFVIDKFPISRPNLTFSTLTVSNMSPEDSSIYLCSVESGRGIYGYTFGSGTRLTVV.

This clonotype has a handful of counts. This chain joins TRBV19 and TRBJ1-1; unclear D gene. CDR3 length equals 15 residues. Germline assignment: CDR1 LNHDA and CDR2 SQIVND (reference sequence). V shed 0 bases and J shed 2 bases, with 10 bases lying between them. CDR3 sequence reads: CASSIEATVNTEAFF. The CDR3 bases are TGTGCCAGTAGTATAGAGGCAACAGTTAACACTGAAGCTTTCTTT. The entire variable domain, with the rest obtained from reference TRBV19 and TRBJ1-1, is as follows: DGGITQSPKYLFRKEGQNVTLSCEQNLNHDAMYWYRQDPGQGLRLIYYSQIVNDFQKGDIAEGYSVSREKKESFPLTVTSAQKNPTAFYLCASSIEATVNTEAFFGQGTRLTVV.

There are many counts of this clonotype. One end of the junction does not line up with germline, which may come from a read error. The genes are TRBV5-1 and TRBJ1-1; D gene unclear. The CDR3 has 15 amino acids. Germline V gene data show CDR1 as SGHRS and CDR2 as YFSETQ. CDR3 in amino acids: CASSPRPIMNAEAFF. CDR3 nucleotide sequence: TGCGCCAGCAGCCCCCGACCGATCATGAACGCTGAAGCTTTCTTT. Full variable domain (missing parts from reference TRBV5-1 and TRBJ1-1): KAGVTQTPRYLIKTRGQQVTLSCSPISGHRSVSWYQQTPGQGLQFLFEYFSETQRNKGNFPGRFSGRQFSNSRSEMNVSTLELGDSALYLCASSPRPIMNAEAFFGQGTRLTVV.

This clonotype was seen at least ten times. The genes are TRBV7-2 and TRBJ2-7; 10 bases line up with TRBD1. With V trimmed by 5 bases and J by 2 bases, 6 bases remained unmatched. Germline V lookup: CDR1 SGHTA, CDR2 FQGNSA. The CDR3 totals 15 residues. Written as DNA, the CDR3 is TGTGCCAGCAGCCTCGACAGGGGGCCTACCTACGAGCAGTACTTC. This sequence encodes CASSLDRGPTYEQYF. The complete variable domain, with remaining parts taken from reference TRBV7-2 and TRBJ2-7, reads GAGVSQSPSNKVTEKGKDVELRCDPISGHTALYWYRQSLGQGLEFLIYFQGNSAPDKSGLPSDRFSAERTGGSVSTLTIQRTQQEDSAVYLCASSLDRGPTYEQYFGPGTRLTVT.

The chain employs TRBV6-1 and TRBJ2-1; 11 positions match TRBD1. Germline V lookup: CDR1 MNHNS, CDR2 SASEGT. With V trimmed by 6 bases and J by 7 bases, 8 bases remained unmatched. The CDR3 runs to 15 residues. The CDR3 nucleotides are TGTGCCAGCAGGGATCGGACAGGGGGCCGGAATGAGCAGTTCTTC. Protein sequence: CASRDRTGGRNEQFF.

This clonotype was seen only a few times. The chain is built from TRBV20-1 and TRBJ1-2; no firm D call. Looked up from germline, CDR1 is DFQATT and CDR2 is SNEGSKA (reference sequence). The germline V and J ends were trimmed by 3 bases and 4 bases, with 12 bases remaining between them. The CDR3 loop spans 13 amino acids. In nucleotides, the CDR3 is TGCAGTGCTAGTGTGGAAATAGGCTATGGCTACACCTTC. Amino acid sequence: CSASVEIGYGYTF.

This clonotype was detected ten times or more. The chain carries TRBV12-3 or TRBV12-4 and TRBJ2-4; D not certain. The CDR3 sequence is 15 residues long. V shed 6 bases and J shed 0 bases, with 12 bases lying between them. As DNA, the CDR3 is TGTGCCAGCAGCTCCAGAACATTAGCCAAAAACATTCAGTACTTC. Translated, it gives CASSSRTLAKNIQYF.

V gene TRBV29-1 combines with J gene TRBJ2-6; no reliable D call. Germline V gives CDR1 SQVTM, CDR2 ANQGSEA. V was pared by 7 bases and J by 2 bases, with 9 bases between. This CDR3 region has 13 residues. The CDR3 nucleotides are TGCAGCGCCCTACCTACTGGGGCCAACGTCCTGACTTTC. This translates into CSALPTGANVLTF.

In its sample, this clonotype was seen many times. The chain's CDR3 is CASSQGDASSYNEQFF. The CDR3 coding sequence is TGCGCCAGCAGCCAAGGTGACGCGAGCTCCTACAATGAGCAGTTCTTC. The V gene is TRBV4-1, the J gene TRBJ2-1; D gene uncertain. The V gene lost 1 base and the J gene lost 0 bases, with 10 bases spanning the gap. Per the germline V gene, CDR1 is MGHRA and CDR2 is YSYEKL. This CDR3 has 16 residues.

This clonotype was observed a handful of times. The chain couples TRBV19 to TRBJ1-5, with 9 bases lining up with TRBD1. V was clipped by 5 bases and J by 4 bases; unmatched bases: 9. Per germline, CDR1 LNHDA and CDR2 SQIVND (reference sequence). CDR3 size: 16 residues. The DNA of the CDR3 is TGTGCCAGTAGTTGGGGGGACAGGGCGAGGAATCAGCCCCAGCATTTT. Amino acids: CASSWGDRARNQPQHF.

This clonotype was seen only a few times. The rearrangement uses TRBV27 and TRBJ1-4, with D tentatively TRBD1 (5 bases). CDR3 length equals 17 residues. The ends were cut back, 6 bases at V and 5 bases at J, with 22 bases in the middle. Germline loops: CDR1 MNHEY, CDR2 SMNVEV (reference sequence). The CDR3 protein is CASSLKGTLSRNEKLFF. The CDR3 region has the DNA TGTGCCAGCAGCCTAAAGGGGACGCTTAGTCGGAATGAAAAACTGTTTTTT.

CDR3 in amino acids: CASSLGPPTVSYEQYF. The CDR3 DNA reads as TGTGCCAGCAGTTTAGGCCCCCCTACAGTCTCCTACGAGCAGTACTTC. The rearrangement uses TRBV27 and TRBJ2-7; D not resolved. Per the germline V gene, CDR1 is MNHEY and CDR2 is SMNVEV (reference sequence). The length of the CDR3 is 16 residues. V shed 2 bases and J shed 0 bases, with 14 bases lying between them.

V is TRBV4-1 and J is TRBJ2-7; TRBD1 matches at 9 bases. CDR1 is MGHRA and CDR2 is YSYEKL in the germline V gene. This CDR3 comprises 14 residues. With V trimmed by 4 bases and J by 5 bases, 6 bases remained unmatched. This chain's CDR3 is CASSRGTGRNEQYF. The CDR3 nucleotides read TGCGCCAGCAGCCGCGGGACAGGGAGGAACGAGCAGTACTTC.

The chain is built from TRBV6-6 and TRBJ2-1; no firm D call. Trimming shortened V by 2 bases and J by 9 bases, and 5 bases separated the two germline ends. The CDR3 has 11 amino acids. Germline V lookup: CDR1 MNHNY, CDR2 SVGAGI (reference sequence). CDR3 amino acids: CASSYPPEQFF. The CDR3 nucleotides read TGTGCCAGCAGTTACCCTCCTGAGCAGTTCTTC.

This clonotype was observed many times. The CDR3 is CASSPGFGYTF. The CDR3 DNA is TGTGCCAGCAGCCCAGGGTTCGGCTACACCTTC. The V call is TRBV12-3 or TRBV12-4, the J call TRBJ1-2; D might be TRBD1 (5 bases). The V and J ends lost 6 bases and 8 bases respectively, with 10 bases between them. CDR3 size: 11 residues.

The rearrangement uses TRBV20-1 and TRBJ2-5; unclear D gene. Germline V gene lookup returns CDR1 DFQATT and CDR2 SNEGSKA (reference sequence). There are 12 residues in the CDR3. The V gene lost 2 bases and the J gene lost 4 bases, with 8 bases spanning the gap. For the CDR3, the DNA is TGCAGTGCTAGAAGCTTAATAGAGACCCAGTACTTC. As protein: CSARSLIETQYF.

The chain couples TRBV24-1 to TRBJ1-1; D is uncertain. CDR1 is KGHDR and CDR2 is SFDVKD in the germline V gene. The CDR3 consists of 12 residues. Between the trimmed V and J ends, which lost 0 bases and 7 bases, there was a span of 5 bases. CDR3 sequence: CATSDLWGEAFF. In DNA, the CDR3 is TGTGCCACCAGTGATTTGTGGGGTGAAGCTTTCTTT.

This clonotype was seen a handful of times. The chain joins TRBV9 to TRBJ1-5; possible D gene TRBD1, 6 bases. V lost 4 bases and J 4 bases, leaving 15 bases between the germline ends. The germline CDR1 and CDR2 sequences are SGDLS and YYNGEE. The CDR3 runs 15 residues. The CDR3 is CASSQGWDGNQPQHF. The CDR3 bases are TGTGCCAGCAGCCAGGGGTGGGACGGGAATCAGCCCCAGCATTTT.

The rearrangement links TRBV18 to TRBJ1-4; D is undetermined. Germline assignment: CDR1 KGHSH and CDR2 LQKENI. This CDR3 region has 12 residues. V shed 1 base and J shed 8 bases, with 5 bases lying between them. In nucleotides, the CDR3 is TGTGCCAGCTCACCACTAAGGGAAAAACTGTTTTTT. Protein sequence: CASSPLREKLFF.

This clonotype came up a few times. The chain has TRBV7-9 and TRBJ1-1; TRBD1 is a possible D gene (5 bases). The CDR3 length is 14 residues. V was shortened by 3 bases and J by 2 bases, with 10 bases between the two germline ends. The germline V gene has CDR1 SEHNR and CDR2 FQNEAQ (reference sequence). The CDR3 nucleotides are TGTGCCAGCAGCTTTGGGACGACTAACACTGAAGCTTTCTTT. This encodes CASSFGTTNTEAFF.

This clonotype was picked up a small number of times. The chain employs TRBV5-6 and TRBJ2-2, with 8 bases that match TRBD2. V shed 1 base and J 1 base; nucleotides not matched to a gene: 3. Germline CDR1 reads SGHDT; CDR2 reads YYEEEE. CDR3 length equals 16 residues. The CDR3 spells CASSLTGGKNTGELFF. DNA for the CDR3: TGTGCCAGCAGCTTGACGGGGGGGAAGAACACCGGGGAGCTGTTTTTT.

J is TRBJ2-5 and V is TRBV5-1; D possibly matches TRBD1 or TRBD2 (5 bases each). The CDR3 consists of 16 residues. Trimming cost V 4 bases and J 4 bases, with 20 bases left between them. From germline, CDR1 is SGHRS and CDR2 YFSETQ. CDR3 sequence: CASSQKGDPKIETQYF. The CDR3, as DNA: TGCGCCAGCAGCCAAAAAGGGGACCCAAAGATAGAGACCCAGTACTTC.

The chain couples TRBV30 to TRBJ2-1; 7 nucleotides match TRBD2. The germline CDR1 and CDR2 sequences are GTSNPN and SVGIG (reference sequence). This CDR3 is built from 13 residues. In DNA form, the CDR3 reads TGTGCTTCTGCTAGCGGCTCCTACAATGAGCAGTTCTTC. Amino acid sequence: CASASGSYNEQFF.

Concerning this clonotype itself: A much larger clonotype is one base distant, so this may be a read error. The chain recombines TRBV12-3 or TRBV12-4 with TRBJ1-1; unclear D gene. The CDR3 is 14 residues long. V dropped 2 bases and J dropped 4 bases, with 11 bases sitting between them. This CDR3 reads CASSLHGEGTEAFF. DNA of the CDR3: TGTGCCAGCAGTTTACACGGGGAAGGCACTGAAGCTTTCTTT.

This clonotype was counted only a few times. The V and J genes are TRBV12-3 or TRBV12-4 and TRBJ2-1; possibly TRBD1 for D (6 bases). V lost 5 bases to trimming and J lost 5 bases, with 19 bases between them. This CDR3 comprises 16 residues. The CDR3 region is CASSTYRVARDNEQFF. In nucleotides, the CDR3 is TGTGCCAGCAGTACCTACAGGGTGGCTAGGGACAATGAGCAGTTCTTC.

This clonotype was observed many times. The genes are TRBV7-9 and TRBJ2-2; D unresolved. The CDR3 consists of 14 residues. Germline V gene sequence: CDR1 SEHNR, CDR2 FQNEAQ (reference sequence). The germline V and J ends were trimmed by 3 bases and 7 bases, with 12 bases remaining between them. The CDR3 DNA reads as TGTGCCAGCAGCTTCCAAGGTGGCGGCGGGGAGCTGTTTTTT. Its protein product is CASSFQGGGGELFF.

This clonotype was seen repeatedly, ten times or more. The rearrangement joins TRBV15 to TRBJ2-1, with D maybe TRBD1 (5 bases). CDR3 length: 16 residues. Germline loops: CDR1 LNHNV, CDR2 YYDKDF (reference sequence). Deletions cut 1 base from V and 5 bases from J, with 15 bases between. The CDR3 nucleotides read TGTGCCACCAGCAGAGGGTCAACAGGCAAGAACAATGAGCAGTTCTTC. This encodes CATSRGSTGKNNEQFF.